This TCR beta chain was sequenced in a study of T cells in Graves' hyperthyroidism and ophthalmopathy. RNA transcripts served as the template for amplifying TCR beta CDR3 regions. Researchers ran a first-round RT-PCR on the TCR CDR3 using the HTBI primer set. TCRdb used MiXCR to reprocess the multiplex PCR reads, holding one entry per CDR3 protein. The sample shows about 560,000 distinct CDR3 sequences, over 15% of them seen only once. Findings and limits, study-wide: In the analysis, a 13 V-J model separated ophthalmopathy from stable hyperthyroidism. Model-based prediction identified ophthalmopathy a median around 6.5 months prior to its onset.

Each patient was aged 18 to 65 and had newly diagnosed hyperthyroidism of under 2 months' duration. The PBMCs were taken from under 12 ml of fresh peripheral blood. The CDR3 length is 12 residues. This clonotype was detected only a few times. What it binds is unknown. This could be a read error, since a much larger clone is one nucleotide away. This clonotype was obtained from a woman aged 18-30 years with Graves' hyperthyroidism. The V call is TRBV6-7, the J call TRBJ1-1; no definite D call. TRBV6-7 is filed as an ORF, its function uncertain. Input material: blood. The CDR3 loop is CASSYPDTVAFF. The CDR3 region has the DNA TGTGCCAGCAGTTACCCTGACACTGTAGCTTTCTTT.